Presented here are 10 T cell receptor beta chains from one specimen sequenced in a study of cytomegalovirus exposure and HLA in healthy donors. Sequencing used immunoSEQ multiplex PCR; TCRdb keeps in-frame clones, though not all of them. The sample includes some 56,000 clones, around 94% of them seen just once. The sequenced sample consisted of PBMCs. The receptors here all came from a man aged 18 to 30 in good health and CMV-seronegative.

The chain couples TRBV5-1 to TRBJ1-2; 10 bases are shared with TRBD1. The CDR3 is made up of 15 amino acids. The ends lost 4 bases at V and 8 bases at J; junction bases unmatched: 11. In germline, CDR1 is SGHRS, CDR2 YFSETQ. CDR3 protein: CASSMTGGTSEGYTF. The CDR3 coding sequence is TGCGCCAGCAGCATGACAGGGGGCACGTCGGAAGGCTACACCTTC.

Here the CDR3 DNA reads TGTGCCAGTAGTATAACGGGAGGGTACGAGCAGTACTTC. Amino acid sequence: CASSITGGYEQYF. The gene calls are TRBV19 and TRBJ2-7; 8 nucleotides align to TRBD2. Germline V gene sequence: CDR1 LNHDA, CDR2 SQIVND (reference sequence). The V and J ends lost 2 bases and 4 bases, in that order; junction bases with no gene match: 1. CDR3 size: 13 residues.

This sequence joins TRBV11-1 and TRBJ2-7, with 7 nucleotides matching TRBD1. Germline CDR1 reads SGHAT; CDR2 reads FQDESV (reference sequence). The CDR3 is 13 amino acids. V gave up 5 bases and J gave up 2 bases; unmatched junction bases: 3. DNA for the CDR3: TGTGCCAGCAGCCCCGGACAGGCCTACGAGCAGTACTTC. Protein sequence: CASSPGQAYEQYF.

This chain connects TRBV7-9 to TRBJ1-5; TRBD1 matches 9 bases. Germline V gene data show CDR1 as SEHNR and CDR2 as FQNEAQ (reference sequence). The junction had 8 bases not matched to a gene; V was cut back by 5 bases and J by 6 bases. CDR3 length equals 15 residues. In DNA form, the CDR3 reads TGTGCCAGCAGCACACTTACAGGGGGCCGTCAGCCCCAGCATTTT. Its translation: CASSTLTGGRQPQHF. The full variable domain, its missing parts supplied by reference TRBV7-9 and TRBJ1-5, is DTGVSQNPRHKITKRGQNVTFRCDPISEHNRLYWYRQTLGQGPEFLTYFQNEAQLEKSRLLSDRFSAERPKGSFSTLEIQRTEQGDSAMYLCASSTLTGGRQPQHFGDGTRLSIL.

The chain employs TRBV10-3 and TRBJ1-1, with unresolved D. Germline assignment: CDR1 ENHRY and CDR2 SYGVKD. The CDR3 runs to 15 residues. V lost 0 bases to trimming and J lost 6 bases, with 14 bases between them. CDR3 nucleotides: TGTGCCATCAGTGAGTCGACTTTGGGGAGGTCTGAAGCTTTCTTT. Residues: CAISESTLGRSEAFF.

The chain has TRBV28 and TRBJ2-1, with 16 bases that match TRBD2. The length of the CDR3 is 17 residues. Germline V CDR1 and CDR2: MDHEN, SYDVKM. V lost 6 bases and J lost 7; bases outside the gene matches: 9. In DNA, the CDR3 is TGTGCCAGCAGAATTCTTGGGACTAGCGGGAGGGCAAATGAGCAGTTCTTC. This gives the protein CASRILGTSGRANEQFF.

This clone was counted only a few times. This chain joins TRBV10-3 and TRBJ1-2; D call uncertain. CDR1 and CDR2 (germline): ENHRY, SYGVKD. V was shortened by 3 bases and J by 7 bases, with 12 bases between the two germline ends. The CDR3 totals 13 residues. CDR3: CAISDSGGSGYTF. As DNA, the CDR3 is TGTGCCATCAGTGACTCGGGAGGTAGTGGCTACACCTTC.

The V gene is TRBV21-1, the J gene TRBJ2-1; the tabulated D call, TRBD2, remains unverified against the DNA. TRBV21-1 is tagged as a pseudogene. This CDR3 is built from 15 residues. CDR3 bases: TGTGCCAGCAGCCTAGCGGGAGGGTTAAACAATGAGCAGTTCTTC. The encoded protein is CASSLAGGLNNEQFF.

This rearrangement joins TRBV7-2 to TRBJ2-4; 7 bases line up with TRBD2. Trimming at V came to 5 bases and at J to 0 bases, leaving 4 bases not matched to a gene. This CDR3 spans 15 amino acids. CDR1 is SGHTA, CDR2 FQGNSA, per germline. CDR3 sequence: CASSLSGAAKNIQYF. DNA for the CDR3: TGTGCCAGCAGCCTAAGCGGGGCAGCCAAAAACATTCAGTACTTC.

The chain combines TRBV6-5 with TRBJ2-7; 11 nucleotides agree with TRBD1. This CDR3 is built from 15 residues. The ends lost 5 bases at V and 4 bases at J; junction bases unmatched: 7. Germline values: CDR1 MNHEY, CDR2 SVGAGI. CDR3 amino acids: CASSPGTGGSYEQYF. In nucleotides, the CDR3 is TGTGCCAGCAGTCCCGGGACAGGGGGGAGTTACGAGCAGTACTTC.